This T cell receptor (beta chain) stems from a study of T cells in Graves' hyperthyroidism and ophthalmopathy. The table lists this clonotype with many counts. Trimming shortened V by 0 bases and J by 9 bases, and 8 bases separated the two germline ends. Germline CDR1 is SGHAT and CDR2 is FQNNGV. The CDR3 spans 12 residues. TCR beta CDR3 regions were amplified from RNA. A set of HTBI primers served as the primers for a first-round RT-PCR of the TCR CDR3. TCRdb used MiXCR to reprocess the multiplex PCR reads, holding one entry per CDR3 protein. The sample shows hundreds of thousands of distinct CDR3 sequences, roughly 15% of them seen only once.

The J gene is TRBJ1-2, the V gene TRBV11-2; D gene unclear. The receptor comes from a middle-aged woman with Graves' ophthalmopathy. The sample was blood. This CDR3 is CASSLERRSYTF. Here the CDR3 DNA reads TGTGCCAGCAGCTTAGAGCGGAGGAGCTACACCTTC.